This T cell receptor beta chain was sequenced for a study of T cells in women clearing cervical HPV infection. In the case of this clone: The read is 3 residues too short to cover the CDR3 end, so that end is filled in from the germline J gene.

Genomic DNA, averaging approximately 1,200 ng per sample, yielded TCR beta CDR3 via immunoSEQ. The assay was immunoSEQ multiplex PCR, and TCRdb's table has in-frame clones only and misses some. Its table lists tens of thousands of clones. This CDR3 comprises 18 residues. CDR1 MNHEY and CDR2 SMNVEV come from the germline V gene (reference sequence). V lost 0 bases to trimming and J lost 0 bases; unmatched junction nucleotides: 6. This TCR derives from a woman aged 18 to 75 with a cervical HPV16 infection that either progressed to CIN3+ or cleared (not recorded which). The V gene is TRBV27, the J gene TRBJ2-7; 12 positions match TRBD2. The sequencing sample was made of blood buffy coat. Here the CDR3 reads CASSLSGLAGLSSYEQYF. The CDR3 DNA, read in part, is TGTGCCAGCAGTTTATCCGGACTAGCGGGACTTTCCTCCTACGAG.